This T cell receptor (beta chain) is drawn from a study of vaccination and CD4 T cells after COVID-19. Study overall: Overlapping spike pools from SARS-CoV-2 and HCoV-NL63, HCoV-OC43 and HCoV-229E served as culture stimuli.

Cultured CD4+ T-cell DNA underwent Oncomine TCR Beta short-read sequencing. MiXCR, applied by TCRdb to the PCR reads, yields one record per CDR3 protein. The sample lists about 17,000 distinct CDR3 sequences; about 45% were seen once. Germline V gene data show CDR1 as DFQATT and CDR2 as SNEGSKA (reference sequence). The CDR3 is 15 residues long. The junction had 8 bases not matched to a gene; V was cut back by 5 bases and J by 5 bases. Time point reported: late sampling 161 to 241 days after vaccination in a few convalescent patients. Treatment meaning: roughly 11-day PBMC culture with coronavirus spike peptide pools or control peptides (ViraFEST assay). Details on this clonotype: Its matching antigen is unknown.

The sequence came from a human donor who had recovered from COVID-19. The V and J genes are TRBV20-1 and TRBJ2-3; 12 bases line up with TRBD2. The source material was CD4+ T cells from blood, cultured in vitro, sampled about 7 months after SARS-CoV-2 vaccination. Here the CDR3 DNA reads TGCAGTGCTGGCGGACTAGCGGGATGGGGAGATACGCAGTATTTT. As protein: CSAGGLAGWGDTQYF.